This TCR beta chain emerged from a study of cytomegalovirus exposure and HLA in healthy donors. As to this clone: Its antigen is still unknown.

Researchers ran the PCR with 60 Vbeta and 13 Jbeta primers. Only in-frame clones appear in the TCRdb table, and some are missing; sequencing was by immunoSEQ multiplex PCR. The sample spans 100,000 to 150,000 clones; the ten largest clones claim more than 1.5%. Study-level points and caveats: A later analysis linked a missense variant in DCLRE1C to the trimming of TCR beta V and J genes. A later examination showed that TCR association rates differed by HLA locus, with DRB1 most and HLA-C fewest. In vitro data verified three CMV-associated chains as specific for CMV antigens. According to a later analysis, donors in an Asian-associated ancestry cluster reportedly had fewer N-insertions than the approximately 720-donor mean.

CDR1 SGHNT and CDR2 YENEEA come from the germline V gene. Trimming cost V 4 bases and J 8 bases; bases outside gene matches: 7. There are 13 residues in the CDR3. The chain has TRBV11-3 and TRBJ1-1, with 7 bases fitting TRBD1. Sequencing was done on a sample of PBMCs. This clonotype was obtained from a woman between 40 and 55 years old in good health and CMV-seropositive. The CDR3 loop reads CASSWGTEGEAFF. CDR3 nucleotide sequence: TGTGCCAGCAGCTGGGGGACAGAGGGAGAAGCTTTCTTT.